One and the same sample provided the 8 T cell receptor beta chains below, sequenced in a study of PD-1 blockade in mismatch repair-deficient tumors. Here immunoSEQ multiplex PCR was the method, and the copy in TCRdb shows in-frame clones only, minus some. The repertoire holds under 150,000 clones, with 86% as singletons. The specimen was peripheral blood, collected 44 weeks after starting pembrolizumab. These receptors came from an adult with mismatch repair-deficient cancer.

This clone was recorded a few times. Here the CDR3 DNA reads TGTGCCAGCAGTCTAAGACAGGGCACTGAAGCTTTCTTT. Its protein product is CASSLRQGTEAFF. The chain couples TRBV6-6 to TRBJ1-1; 7 bases line up with TRBD1. Germline V gene sequence: CDR1 MNHNY, CDR2 SVGAGI (reference sequence). With V trimmed by 5 bases and J by 4 bases, 4 bases remained unmatched. The CDR3 runs to 13 residues.

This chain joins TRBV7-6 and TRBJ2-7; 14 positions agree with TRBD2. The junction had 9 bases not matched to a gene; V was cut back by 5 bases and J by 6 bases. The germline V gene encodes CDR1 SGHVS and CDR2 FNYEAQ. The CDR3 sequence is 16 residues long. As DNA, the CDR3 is TGTGCCAGCAGCACGGAACCGGGACTAGCGGGAGTCGAGCAGTACTTC. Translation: CASSTEPGLAGVEQYF.

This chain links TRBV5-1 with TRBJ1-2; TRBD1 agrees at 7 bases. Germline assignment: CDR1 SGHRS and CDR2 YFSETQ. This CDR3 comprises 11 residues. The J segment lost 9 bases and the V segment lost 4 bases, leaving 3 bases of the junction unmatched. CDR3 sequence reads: CASSTDRSYTF. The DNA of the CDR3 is TGCGCCAGCAGCACGGACAGGAGCTACACCTTC.

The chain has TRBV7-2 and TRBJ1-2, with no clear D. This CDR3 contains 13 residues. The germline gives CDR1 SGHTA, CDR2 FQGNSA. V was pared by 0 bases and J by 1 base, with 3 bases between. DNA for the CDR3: TGTGCCAGCAGCTTAGCCGGTAACTATGGCTACACCTTC. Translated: CASSLAGNYGYTF.

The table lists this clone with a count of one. CDR3 residues: CASSLEGVGFSYEQYF. The CDR3 DNA is TGTGCCAGCAGCTTAGAGGGGGTAGGATTCTCCTACGAGCAGTACTTC. The genes are TRBV7-6 and TRBJ2-7; possible D gene TRBD1, 6 bases. Germline CDR1 SGHVS, CDR2 FNYEAQ. The CDR3 covers 16 residues. The V and J ends lost 1 base and 0 bases respectively, with 13 bases between them.

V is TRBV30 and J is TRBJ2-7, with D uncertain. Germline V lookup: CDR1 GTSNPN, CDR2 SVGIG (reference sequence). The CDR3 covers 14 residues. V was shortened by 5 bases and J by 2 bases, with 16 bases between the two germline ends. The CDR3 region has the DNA TGTGCCTGGGCGGCACTCGGTGTAGCCTACGAGCAGTACTTC. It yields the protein CAWAALGVAYEQYF.

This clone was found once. The CDR3 sequence is CASSPRQEGTEAFF. The CDR3 DNA follows: TGTGCCAGCTCACCGCGTCAGGAGGGCACTGAAGCTTTCTTT. The chain carries TRBV18 and TRBJ1-1; D uncertain. Trimming took off 3 bases at V and 4 bases at J, with 12 bases between the two ends. The CDR3 has 14 amino acids. Germline CDR1 and CDR2: KGHSH and LQKENI. Using reference TRBV18 and TRBJ1-1 for the parts outside the CDR3, the full variable domain is NAGVMQNPRHLVRRRGQEARLRCSPMKGHSHVYWYRQLPEEGLKFMVYLQKENIIDESGMPKERFSAEFPKEGPSILRIQQVVRGDSAAYFCASSPRQEGTEAFFGQGTRLTVV.

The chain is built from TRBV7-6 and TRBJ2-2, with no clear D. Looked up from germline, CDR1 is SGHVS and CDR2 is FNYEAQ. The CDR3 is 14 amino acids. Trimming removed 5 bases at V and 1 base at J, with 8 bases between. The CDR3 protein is CASSPIGNTGELFF. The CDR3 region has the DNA TGTGCCAGCAGCCCTATTGGGAACACCGGGGAGCTGTTTTTT.